The following is a TCR beta chain sequence with its context. The CDR3 is 14 amino acids. Germline values: CDR1 SGHRS, CDR2 YFSETQ. V dropped 4 bases and J dropped 4 bases, with 15 bases sitting between them. Assay: immunoSEQ multiplex PCR; the TCRdb copy retains only in-frame clones and omits some. The data contain 110,000 to 150,000 clones, 65% to 80% of them singletons. This record comes from a study of blood T cell repertoires in COVID-19. Across the study: Acute-phase and convalescent COVID-19 samples originated in the United States, Italy and Spain.

The sample was peripheral blood. The clonotype comes from a man between 60 and 70 years old with acute or convalescent COVID-19. V is TRBV5-1 and J is TRBJ2-7; tentative D call: TRBD2 (6 bases). This CDR3 reads CASSLGLKAYEQYF. DNA for the CDR3: TGCGCCAGCAGCCTGGGACTGAAAGCTTACGAGCAGTACTTC.